This T cell receptor (beta chain) was profiled in a study of blood T cell repertoires in COVID-19. Study context: COVID-19 samples from acute and convalescent phases originated in the United States, Italy and Spain.

Per the germline V gene, CDR1 is MGHDK and CDR2 is SYGVNS. The CDR3 is made up of 15 amino acids. J gave up 3 bases and V 6 bases, and 4 bases lay outside the gene matches. Measured with immunoSEQ multiplex PCR; TCRdb has only the in-frame clones, and not every one. The table has about 210,000 clones, about 88% seen once. This TCR came from a woman aged 40 to 50 with acute or convalescent COVID-19. Material for sequencing was peripheral blood. The V gene is TRBV25-1, the J gene TRBJ1-3; TRBD1 aligns across 11 bases. The CDR3 sequence is CASRGQGVGGNTIYF. CDR3 in DNA: TGTGCCAGCAGGGGACAGGGGGTGGGTGGAAACACCATATATTTT.